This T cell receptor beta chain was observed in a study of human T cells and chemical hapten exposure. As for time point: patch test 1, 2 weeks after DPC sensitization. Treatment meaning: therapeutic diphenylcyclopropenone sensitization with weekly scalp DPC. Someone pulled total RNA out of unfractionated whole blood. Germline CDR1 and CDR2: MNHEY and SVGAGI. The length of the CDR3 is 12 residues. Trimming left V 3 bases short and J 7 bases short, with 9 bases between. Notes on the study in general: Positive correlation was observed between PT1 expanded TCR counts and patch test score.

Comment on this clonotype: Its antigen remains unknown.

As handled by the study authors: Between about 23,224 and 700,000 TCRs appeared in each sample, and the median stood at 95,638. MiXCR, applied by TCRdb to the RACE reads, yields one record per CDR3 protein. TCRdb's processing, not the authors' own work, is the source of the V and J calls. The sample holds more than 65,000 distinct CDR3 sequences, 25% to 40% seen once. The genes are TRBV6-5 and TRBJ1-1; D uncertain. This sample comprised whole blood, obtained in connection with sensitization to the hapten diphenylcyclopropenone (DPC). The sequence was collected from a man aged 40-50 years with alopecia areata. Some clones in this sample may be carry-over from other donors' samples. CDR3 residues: CASSYGWSEAFF. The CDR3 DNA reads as TGTGCCAGCAGTTATGGGTGGAGTGAAGCTTTCTTT.